One and the same sample provided the 17 T cell receptor beta chains below, sequenced in a study of cytomegalovirus exposure and HLA in healthy donors. Both 60 Vbeta primers and 13 Jbeta primers went into the PCR. Only in-frame clones appear in the TCRdb table, and some are missing; sequencing was by immunoSEQ multiplex PCR. The data show approximately 22,000 clones, over 75% seen once. The sequenced sample was PBMCs. These receptors originate from a man aged 55 to 69 in good health and CMV-seronegative.

This rearrangement joins TRBV13 to TRBJ2-7, with a weak D call TRBD2 (6 bases). This CDR3 has 12 residues. Germline CDR1 is PRHDT and CDR2 is FYEKMQ (reference sequence). V was cut by 0 bases and J by 7 bases, with 7 bases left in between. This chain's CDR3 is CASSLGGGEQYF. The DNA of the CDR3 is TGTGCCAGCAGCTTAGGTGGGGGGGAGCAGTACTTC.

The chain employs TRBV9 and TRBJ2-3, with TRBD2 as a possible D gene (5 bases). CDR3 length equals 15 residues. The germline gives CDR1 SGDLS, CDR2 YYNGEE. V lost 1 base, J lost 4 bases, and 13 bases lay in between. This chain's CDR3 is CASSVFPGGPDTQYF. DNA of the CDR3: TGTGCCAGCAGCGTATTCCCCGGAGGCCCAGATACGCAGTATTTT.

V is TRBV11-2 and J is TRBJ2-4; TRBD1 matches 9 bases. Germline V gives CDR1 SGHAT, CDR2 FQNNGV. This CDR3 is 18 amino acids long. V was clipped by 1 base and J by 1 base; unmatched bases: 8. CDR3 nucleotides: TGTGCCAGCAGCTTAGGCCCACAGGGGGCACGGGCCAAAAACATTCAGTACTTC. Amino acids: CASSLGPQGARAKNIQYF.

This chain uses TRBV6-5 with TRBJ1-1; D perhaps matches TRBD1 (6 bases). Germline CDR1 and CDR2: MNHEY and SVGAGI. The CDR3 spans 15 residues. Trimming left V 4 bases short and J 1 base short, with 13 bases between. CDR3 coding DNA: TGTGCCAGCAGTTCCCCACCGACAGGGAACACTGAAGCTTTCTTT. Amino acids: CASSSPPTGNTEAFF.

This clone was seen only once. This sequence joins TRBV28 and TRBJ2-7; D might be TRBD2 (6 bases). The CDR3 length is 15 residues. Germline loops: CDR1 MDHEN, CDR2 SYDVKM. Trimming left V 4 bases short and J 7 bases short, with 20 bases between. The CDR3 nucleotides read TGTGCCAGCAGTTCGTGGGGGGTGGGCAGCGGGGAGCAGTACTTC. Translation: CASSSWGVGSGEQYF.

For this clone: Germline is not matched at one junction end, which may reflect a read error. V usage is TRBV7-9 and J usage is TRBJ1-6; 7 bases are a match to TRBD1. Germline V gene lookup returns CDR1 SEHNR and CDR2 FQNEAQ (reference sequence). The CDR3 extends over 14 amino acids. The CDR3 region is CSSSSTGSYSPLHF. The DNA of the CDR3 is TGTTCCAGCAGCTCGACAGGGAGTTATTCACCCCTCCACTTT.

The rearrangement uses TRBV6-6 and TRBJ2-3; TRBD2 is a possible D gene (6 bases). Looked up from germline, CDR1 is MNHNY and CDR2 is SVGAGI (reference sequence). The V gene lost 7 bases and the J gene lost 0 bases, with 14 bases spanning the gap. The CDR3 is 15 amino acids. The CDR3 DNA follows: TGTGCCAGCATTAACCGGGACTTGAGCACAGATACGCAGTATTTT. It codes for CASINRDLSTDTQYF.

The CDR3 DNA reads TGTGCCTGGACGGTACCTGTTAATTCACCCCTCCACTTT. Its translation: CAWTVPVNSPLHF. The rearrangement uses TRBV30 and TRBJ1-6; D is ambiguous. Deletions cut 4 bases from V and 6 bases from J, with 10 bases between. Germline V gives CDR1 GTSNPN, CDR2 SVGIG (reference sequence). This CDR3 region has 13 residues.

This clone was observed a few times. The chain employs TRBV2 and TRBJ1-4; 8 nucleotides line up with TRBD1. The V and J ends lost 4 bases and 3 bases, in that order; junction bases with no gene match: 4. The CDR3 has 15 residues. CDR1 SNHLY and CDR2 FYNNEI come from the germline V gene. In DNA form, the CDR3 reads TGTGCCAGCAGTGCGAGACAGGGGTCTAATGAAAAACTGTTTTTT. It encodes CASSARQGSNEKLFF.

This chain uses TRBV30 with TRBJ1-2; the D is unclear. Germline V gene lookup returns CDR1 GTSNPN and CDR2 SVGIG (reference sequence). Trimming stripped 2 bases from V and 2 bases from J, with 9 bases between. This CDR3 contains 13 residues. The CDR3 spells CAWSLGFNYGYTF. The DNA for the CDR3 is TGTGCCTGGAGTCTAGGATTCAACTATGGCTACACCTTC.

This clone was seen once. The V gene is TRBV10-1, the J gene TRBJ2-5, with 10 positions matching TRBD2. The CDR3 is made up of 15 amino acids. Germline CDR1 and CDR2: WNHNN and SYGVQD (reference sequence). Germline trimming cut 2 bases from V and 1 base from J; bases unmatched to any gene: 1. The CDR3 loop is CASSEASGGQETQYF. The CDR3 DNA reads TGCGCCAGCAGTGAGGCTAGCGGGGGCCAAGAGACCCAGTACTTC.

The rearrangement uses TRBV5-6 and TRBJ1-3; unclear D gene. The V gene's germline CDR1 is SGHDT and CDR2 YYEEEE. V dropped 4 bases and J dropped 5 bases, with 16 bases sitting between them. The CDR3 totals 15 residues. Here the CDR3 reads CASSPGRGRRNTIYF. The DNA of the CDR3 is TGTGCCAGCAGCCCGGGCCGGGGTAGACGAAACACCATATATTTT.

This chain links TRBV7-3 with TRBJ2-5, with 10 bases identical to TRBD2. Gene TRBJ2-7 matches the end of the DNA better, so the J call may be wrong. Germline CDR1 SGHTA, CDR2 FQGTGA. There are 17 residues in the CDR3. The CDR3 protein is CASSLMSGGAGSYEQYF. CDR3 DNA: TGTGCCAGCAGCTTAATGAGCGGGGGGGCCGGGAGCTACGAGCAGTACTTC.

The rearrangement joins TRBV4-1 to TRBJ2-1; 10 nucleotides line up with TRBD2. Germline loops: CDR1 MGHRA, CDR2 YSYEKL. J gave up 6 bases and V 4 bases, and 12 bases lay outside the gene matches. This CDR3 contains 17 residues. This CDR3 is CASSPRASGSIFNEQFF. The CDR3 nucleotides read TGCGCCAGCAGCCCCCGGGCTAGCGGGAGCATATTCAATGAGCAGTTCTTC.

CDR3 in amino acids: CASEIRGETQYF. CDR3 DNA sequence: TGTGCCAGCGAGATTCGGGGAGAGACCCAGTACTTC. The V and J genes are TRBV6-6 and TRBJ2-5; a weak D match, TRBD2 (5 bases). Germline values: CDR1 MNHNY, CDR2 SVGAGI (reference sequence). Between the trimmed V and J ends, which lost 8 bases and 4 bases, there was a span of 11 bases. This CDR3 contains 12 residues.

V gene TRBV5-1 combines with J gene TRBJ2-5, with no clear D. The end of the DNA aligns better with TRBJ2-7, so the J call may be wrong. Germline V gene sequence: CDR1 SGHRS, CDR2 YFSETQ. The CDR3 totals 14 residues. The CDR3 DNA is TGCGCCAGCAGCTTGGCCGGTAGCTCCTACGAGCAGTACTTC. It yields the protein CASSLAGSSYEQYF.

The chain has TRBV28 and TRBJ1-5, with D possibly TRBD1 on 5 matching bases. Trimming removed 3 bases at V and 1 base at J, with 13 bases between. CDR1 and CDR2 from the germline V gene are MDHEN and SYDVKM. CDR3 size: 16 residues. Here the CDR3 DNA reads TGTGCCAGCAGTTTCCTAAGGGGCCCAAGCAATCAGCCCCAGCATTTT. It yields the protein CASSFLRGPSNQPQHF.